The entry that follows covers one T cell receptor beta chain sequence. Its target is not known. These data belong to a study of cytomegalovirus exposure and HLA in healthy donors. With 60 Vbeta and 13 Jbeta primers, the PCR was carried out. The protocol was immunoSEQ multiplex PCR, while the TCRdb copy is restricted to in-frame clones and leaves out a portion. The sample holds roughly 130,000 clones, 80% seen once. Trimming cost V 4 bases and J 7 bases, with 10 bases left between them. Germline values: CDR1 SNHLY, CDR2 FYNNEI. This CDR3 comprises 12 residues. Points from the study as a whole: Follow-up analysis found HLA locus-dependent TCR association rates, highest for DRB1 and lowest for HLA-C. Reports described diagnosis of cytomegalovirus status by the classifier as highly specific and sensitive. Later, an analysis showed that TCR beta chains associated with HLA were more clonally expanded than others that were equally common. Reportedly, fewer N-insertions than the 666-donor mean appeared in an Asian-associated ancestry cluster in a later analysis.

The TCR originated in a man between 35 and 55 years old in good health and CMV-seronegative. The chain links TRBV2 to TRBJ1-1; D is possibly TRBD1 (5 bases). What was sequenced was PBMCs. DNA of the CDR3: TGTGCCAGCAGTGGGGGCGGGGTTGAAGCTTTCTTT. Residues: CASSGGGVEAFF.